This TCR beta chain is drawn from a study of blood T cell repertoires in COVID-19 (dated by TCRdb to 2018 to 2021). For context, the study as a whole: The collaborator samples originated in the United States, Italy and Spain and spanned the acute and convalescent phases of COVID-19. The material from the prospective study consisted of cDNA or gDNA derived from T cells, B-cell-depleted T cells, or PBMCs. The dataset comprised deeply sampled blood TCRbeta repertoires from subjects exposed to, actively infected with, or recovered from COVID-19. A freely available public database, intended as a resource for researchers studying the immune response to SARS-CoV-2, is where the repertoires were released. Samples came from the ongoing ImmuneRACE study (first 160 participants) plus 1,254 subjects from 6 global collaborators. A de-identified subject ID, COVID-19 status, age in years and sex were almost always included in the sample metadata. Where available, HLA class I and class II types were taken from metadata supplied by the sample provider and were not determined by assay-based typing. General study outcomes and caveats: The quantity of clinical and demographic metadata differed by source and by participant and was supplied without curation.

TCRbeta CDR3 regions were amplified from genomic DNA by means of the immunoSEQ Assay, a bias-controlled multiplex PCR. The published analysis was carried out like this. Nucleated cell counts per sample were estimated from amplification of reference gene primers within the assay. Sequence reads were collapsed and filtered to measure the absolute abundance of every unique TCRbeta CDR3 rearrangement. For each sample, productive Simpson clonality was calculated as the square root of Simpson's diversity index across productive rearrangements. TCRdb took this table from immuneACCESS and kept in-frame rearrangements with V and J called. Such tables lack part of the clones; where checked against another copy, unresolved V genes explain under half of the gap, and the rest is unexplained. That table furnishes V, J and clone size, whereas the DNA furnished D and trimming. The sample data list about 330,000 clones, and approximately 85% of these were observed just once. Around 1.5% of the sample rests with the top ten.

In the case of this clone: It has no known antigen specificity. Base qualities were left out, and no much larger clone turns up one base away.

Each collaborating institution followed its own protocols to collect whole blood in K2EDTA tubes. For TCRbeta analysis, collaborator samples were shipped as frozen whole blood, as isolated PBMCs, or as DNA extracted from either sample type. CDR1 and CDR2 were assigned from the germline V gene as SNHLY and FYNNEI. Germline trimming: 4 bases from V, 6 bases from J; junction bases outside gene matches: 1. The CDR3 starts with the cysteine, ends with the phenylalanine, and has 12 residues. Solely the CDR3 DNA is kept, with 36 bases framed from the first base. Recombination linked TRBV2 to TRBJ1-1; 8 central nucleotides agree with TRBD1. Source material: peripheral blood. The sequence was obtained from a woman aged 45-65 years with acute or convalescent COVID-19. The DNA sequence reads TGTGCCAGCAGTGTACAGGGGGCTGAAGCTTTCTTT. Protein translation: CASSVQGAEAFF.